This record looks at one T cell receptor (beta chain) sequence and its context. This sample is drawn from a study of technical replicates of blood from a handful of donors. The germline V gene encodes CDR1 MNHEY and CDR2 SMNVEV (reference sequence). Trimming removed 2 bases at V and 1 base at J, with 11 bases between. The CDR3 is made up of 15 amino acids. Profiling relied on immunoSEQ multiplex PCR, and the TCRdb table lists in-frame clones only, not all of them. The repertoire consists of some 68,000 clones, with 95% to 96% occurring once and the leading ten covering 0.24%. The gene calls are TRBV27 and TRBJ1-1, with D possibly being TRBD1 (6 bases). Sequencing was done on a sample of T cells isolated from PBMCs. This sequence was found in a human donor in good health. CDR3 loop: CASSLEPGANTEAFF. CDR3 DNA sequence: TGTGCCAGCAGTTTAGAGCCAGGGGCGAACACTGAAGCTTTCTTT.